This TCR beta chain was documented in a study of vaccination and CD4 T cells after COVID-19. About the research overall: Collection of post-COVID samples occurred a median approximately 100 days after diagnosis, spanning a range of 35 to 161. The authors used overlapping spike peptides from SARS-CoV-2, HCoV-NL63, HCoV-OC43 and HCoV-229E to stimulate cells. As a positive control, some control cultures were given a CEFX pool, while others were given an HIV-1 Nef pool or no peptide. Investigators took post-vaccine samples a median roughly 72 days after dose two, within a range of 14 to 241.

Treatment: 10-day PBMC culture with coronavirus spike peptide pools or control peptides (ViraFEST assay). The Oncomine TCR Beta short-read assay was applied to DNA of cultured CD4+ T cells. Each CDR3 protein is one row after TCRdb ran MiXCR on the PCR reads. The sample consists of about 22,000 distinct CDR3 sequences, around a third of them appearing once. Worth noting for this clonotype: Its specificity is not known.

This receptor was taken from a human donor with COVID-19. Sequencing was done on a sample of cultured CD4+ T cells from blood.

The CDR3 DNA reads as TGTGCCAGTAGTATGTCAGGACGGACCGGGAACACCGGGGAGCTGTTTTTT. This translates into CASSMSGRTGNTGELFF. This chain connects TRBV19 to TRBJ2-2, with D hard to call. The CDR3 contains 17 residues. The germline V and J ends were trimmed by 3 bases and 1 base, with 15 bases remaining between them. CDR1 is LNHDA and CDR2 is SQIVND in the germline V gene (reference sequence). Together with reference TRBV19 and TRBJ2-2, the CDR3 gives the full variable domain: DGGITQSPKYLFRKEGQNVTLSCEQNLNHDAMYWYRQDPGQGLRLIYYSQIVNDFQKGDIAEGYSVSREKKESFPLTVTSAQKNPTAFYLCASSMSGRTGNTGELFFGEGSRLTVL.